The following is a T cell receptor beta chain sequence with its context. It has no known antigen specificity. Base-call qualities are not available, and no considerably larger clone is one nucleotide away. Relative to germline, V is 11 bases shorter and J is 0 bases shorter, with 7 bases between their ends. Sequences SEHNR (CDR1) and FQNEAQ (CDR2) are obtained from the germline V gene (reference sequence). Spanning cysteine to phenylalanine, the CDR3 consists of 11 amino acids. Of the read, only the CDR3 DNA is kept; its 33 bases are in frame from base 1. Sequenced using an Illumina NovaSeq 6000. cDNA libraries for TCRalpha and TCRbeta were prepared by 5'RACE using constant-segment primers, with sample barcodes and unique molecular identifiers added. RNA was extracted from every sample with Trizol reagent. Amplification of the libraries took two PCR steps, and the second step added a second sample barcode plus Illumina TruSeq adapters. The libraries were sequenced on an Illumina NovaSeq using 2 x 150 bp paired-end reads. The authors' pipeline ran thus. The reads were demultiplexed and collapsed into UMI-guided consensus sequences using migec v1.2.7. Using mixcr v2.1.11, UMI consensuses were aligned to TRA and TRB V and J templates and then assembled into clonotypes. A clonotype was counted as expanded or contracted only when both edgeR and NoisET called the clonotype significant, with the noise models trained on biological replicates. edgeR calls used a false discovery rate-adjusted p below 0.01 and a log2 fold-change threshold of 1. As an exploratory analysis of dynamics, max-normalized trajectories of the 1000 most abundant clonotypes were examined with PCA combined with hierarchical clustering. The CD4 or CD8 phenotype of responding clones was assigned using the separately sequenced CD4+ and CD8+ repertoires. TCRdb trimmed public reads at Q25 via fastp, called clones via MiXCR and kept in-frame beta chains. Rows merge per CDR3 protein into single entries with the most common DNA and genes. The V and J calls and clone size come from TCRdb's table, not from the authors' own analysis. This sample is represented by about 350,000 distinct CDR3 sequences; 28% of them were singletons. The ten largest clonotypes hold about 13% of the sample.

Ficoll-Paque density gradient centrifugation was used to isolate PBMCs. These data are taken from a study of T-cell memory formation after mild COVID-19 (dated by TCRdb to 2020 to 2023). Broadly, across the study: TCR sequence clusters from the two donors were found to be largely donor specific. The cohort comprised two young, previously healthy adult volunteers, one female and one male. In two donors, T-cell clones that expanded and contracted after mild COVID-19 were followed by sequencing TCRalpha and TCRbeta repertoires longitudinally. The full study reports these points: Some responding clones were found in pre-infection memory, which suggests that pre-existing cross-reactive memory T cells took part in the SARS-CoV-2 response. Balanced CD4/CD8 phenotypes were observed for clones contracting from day 15 to 85, whereas a bias towards CD4+ was observed for a second wave of clones expanding from day 15 to 37. Contracting CD4+ clones were located mainly in the CM and EM memory subsets, whereas CD8+ clones were found to be enriched in EMRA. SARS-CoV-2 specificity was not confirmed for the second-wave clones peaking on day 37. Only a couple of mild cases were covered by the study, and larger cohorts that include severe cases with pre-infection samples were considered necessary.

The receptor was derived from an adult woman who had mild COVID-19 (a few samples of this study predate the infection). The sample titles of this study are shuffled in the database, so cell type and time point are left out; the donor was told from shared clones. The source material was PBMCs or a T cell subset sorted from them (not recorded which). The chain is made from TRBV7-9 and TRBJ1-1, with the D gene uncertain. The CDR3: CAGRVNTEAFF. The nucleotides are TGTGCCGGTCGGGTGAACACTGAAGCTTTCTTT.